These 29 T cell receptor beta chains came from one sample sequenced in a study of T cell responses to AZD1222 COVID-19 vaccine. Measured with immunoSEQ multiplex PCR; TCRdb has only the in-frame clones, and not every one. Among 130,000 to 150,000 clones listed, approximately 85% were seen once. The source was peripheral blood, collected on day 0 of MenACWY control vaccination. These receptors originate from an adult in good health.

This chain uses TRBV7-9 with TRBJ2-7; D is tentatively TRBD1 or TRBD2 (6 bases each). The CDR3 loop spans 16 amino acids. Trimming removed 4 bases at V and 8 bases at J, with 24 bases between. In germline, CDR1 is SEHNR, CDR2 FQNEAQ (reference sequence). The DNA for the CDR3 is TGTGCCAGCAGCTCGTTGGACAGCGGGCCCATTGTCAAGCAGTACTTC. Translated, it gives CASSSLDSGPIVKQYF. Full variable domain (rest looked up from reference TRBV7-9 and TRBJ2-7): DTGVSQNPRHKITKRGQNVTFRCDPISEHNRLYWYRQTLGQGPEFLTYFQNEAQLEKSRLLSDRFSAERPKGSFSTLEIQRTEQGDSAMYLCASSSLDSGPIVKQYFGPGTRLTVT.

The chain couples TRBV5-1 to TRBJ2-2; 14 bases match TRBD2. Unmatched junction bases numbered 4, after V lost 2 bases and J lost 4 bases. The germline V gene has CDR1 SGHRS and CDR2 YFSETQ. The CDR3 has 17 residues. This chain's CDR3 is CASSFGGLAGATGELFF. CDR3 coding DNA: TGCGCCAGCAGCTTTGGGGGACTAGCGGGGGCCACCGGGGAGCTGTTTTTT.

This clone appeared once. The rearrangement uses TRBV5-6 and TRBJ2-7; D gene uncertain. The V gene lost 2 bases and the J gene lost 0 bases, with 9 bases spanning the gap. Germline V CDR1 and CDR2: SGHDT, YYEEEE. This CDR3 is built from 14 residues. Here the CDR3 reads CASSFRVASYEQYF. CDR3 DNA sequence: TGTGCCAGCAGCTTTCGGGTTGCCTCCTACGAGCAGTACTTC.

The chain carries TRBV3-1 (or the pseudogene TRBV3-2) and TRBJ1-2, with 9 bases fitting TRBD1. This CDR3 has 15 amino acids. Germline V gives CDR1 LGHDT, CDR2 YNNKEL (reference sequence). Trimming removed 3 bases from V and 3 bases from J; junction bases left unmatched: 5. CDR3 residues: CASSHRQGEYYGYTF. The CDR3 bases are TGTGCCAGCAGCCACCGACAGGGGGAATACTATGGCTACACCTTC.

The chain recombines TRBV7-9 with TRBJ1-4, with a tentative D call TRBD1 (6 bases). The ends were cut back, 5 bases at V and 6 bases at J, with 13 bases in the middle. The CDR3 contains 14 residues. Germline assignment: CDR1 SEHNR and CDR2 FQNEAQ (reference sequence). The DNA for the CDR3 is TGTGCCAGCAGCGAAGGGGGTTACTATGAAAAACTGTTTTTT. Translating gives CASSEGGYYEKLFF.

J is TRBJ1-2 and V is TRBV18; 9 nucleotides line up with TRBD1. Germline V CDR1 and CDR2: KGHSH, LQKENI. J lost 7 bases, V lost 3 bases, and 12 bases had no gene match. This CDR3 spans 16 amino acids. CDR3 DNA: TGTGCCAGCTCACCGAGAGGGGGGACAGGGACAGTTGGCTACACCTTC. It codes for CASSPRGGTGTVGYTF.

The CDR3 nucleotides are TGTGCCAGCAGCTCCCGACCCGGCAACTATGGCTACACCTTC. It yields the protein CASSSRPGNYGYTF. V and J are TRBV6-5 and TRBJ1-2; D gene uncertain. Per the germline V gene, CDR1 is MNHEY and CDR2 is SVGAGI. The CDR3 covers 14 residues. Deletions cut 6 bases from V and 2 bases from J, with 13 bases between.

The chain links TRBV10-3 to TRBJ2-7, with 7 bases identical to TRBD1. The CDR3 contains 16 residues. Germline CDR1 reads ENHRY; CDR2 reads SYGVKD. After removal of 2 bases from V and 4 bases from J, the junction contained 11 bases not matched to a gene. CDR3 in amino acids: CAISEVVGRGSYEQYF. The CDR3 DNA sequence: TGTGCCATCAGTGAGGTCGTGGGCAGGGGGTCATACGAGCAGTACTTC.

The chain links TRBV6-5 to TRBJ2-2; 10 bases are a match to TRBD1. The V and J ends lost 7 bases and 6 bases, in that order; junction bases with no gene match: 8. The CDR3 has 15 amino acids. CDR1 MNHEY and CDR2 SVGAGI come from the germline V gene. The CDR3 loop is CASTRGGTGAGELFF. CDR3 in DNA: TGTGCCAGCACCAGAGGAGGGACAGGGGCCGGGGAGCTGTTTTTT.

The chain is built from TRBV11-2 and TRBJ1-5; 9 bases are a match to TRBD1. The germline V gene has CDR1 SGHAT and CDR2 FQNNGV. Trimming took 4 bases from V and 1 from J; bases not matched to a gene: 5. The CDR3 length is 16 residues. CDR3 amino acids: CASSYGDRVSNQPQHF. CDR3 DNA sequence: TGTGCCAGCAGCTACGGGGACAGGGTCAGCAATCAGCCCCAGCATTTT.

The chain is built from TRBV5-1 and TRBJ2-2; D is uncertain. Trimming shortened V by 4 bases and J by 0 bases, and 7 bases separated the two germline ends. The V gene's germline CDR1 is SGHRS and CDR2 YFSETQ. The CDR3 has 14 amino acids. The CDR3 sequence: CASSPGANTGELFF. The CDR3 nucleotides are TGCGCCAGCAGCCCTGGTGCGAACACCGGGGAGCTGTTTTTT.

V is TRBV15 and J is TRBJ1-4; D remains unclear. The V gene's germline CDR1 is LNHNV and CDR2 YYDKDF (reference sequence). Trimming pared 0 bases from V and 5 bases from J, leaving 7 bases between. The CDR3 extends over 14 amino acids. CDR3 amino acids: CATSRDMRNEKLFF. The CDR3 DNA follows: TGTGCCACCAGCAGAGATATGAGGAATGAAAAACTGTTTTTT. Together with reference TRBV15 and TRBJ1-4, the CDR3 gives the full variable domain: DAMVIQNPRYQVTQFGKPVTLSCSQTLNHNVMYWYQQKSSQAPKLLFHYYDKDFNNEADTPDNFQSRRPNTSFCFLDIRSPGLGDTAMYLCATSRDMRNEKLFFGSGTQLSVL.

This clone has a single count. This chain uses TRBV25-1 with TRBJ1-4, with unresolved D. Trimming left V 5 bases short and J 4 bases short, with 20 bases between. Looked up from germline, CDR1 is MGHDK and CDR2 is SYGVNS. CDR3 size: 17 residues. The DNA for the CDR3 is TGTGCCAGCAGTTCCACTCTTTCTACAGCCTATAATGAAAAACTGTTTTTT. As protein: CASSSTLSTAYNEKLFF.

This clone occurred once. This chain links TRBV10-3 with TRBJ2-1; 10 positions match TRBD2. Germline CDR1 and CDR2: ENHRY and SYGVKD. This CDR3 spans 20 amino acids. J gave up 3 bases and V 2 bases, and 16 bases lay outside the gene matches. In DNA form, the CDR3 reads TGTGCCATCAGTGAGGGTGTGTCAGCGGGGGGGACCTTGGTCTACAATGAGCAGTTCTTC. Its protein is CAISEGVSAGGTLVYNEQFF.

This clone was found once. V usage is TRBV29-1 and J usage is TRBJ2-7, with 9 positions matching TRBD1. CDR1 is SQVTM, CDR2 ANQGSEA, per germline. The CDR3 runs 13 residues. V lost 5 bases to trimming and J lost 6 bases; unmatched junction nucleotides: 8. CDR3 sequence: CSVRTGEWGEQYF. The CDR3 nucleotides are TGCAGCGTTCGGACAGGGGAGTGGGGCGAGCAGTACTTC.

The V and J genes are TRBV3-1 (or the pseudogene TRBV3-2) and TRBJ1-2; D uncertain. The CDR3 is 12 amino acids. Germline V gene sequence: CDR1 LGHDT, CDR2 YNNKEL (reference sequence). With 4 bases removed from V and 7 bases from J, the gap between germline ends came to 10 bases. CDR3 sequence (DNA): TGTGCCAGCAGCCTAGGGCCTCGTGGCTACACCTTC. This codes for CASSLGPRGYTF.

The chain uses TRBV10-3 and TRBJ2-1; TRBD1 matches at 7 bases. V shed 5 bases and J 4 bases; nucleotides not matched to a gene: 5. The CDR3 is made up of 14 amino acids. Germline CDR1 reads ENHRY; CDR2 reads SYGVKD. CDR3: CAISTGQHYNEQFF. CDR3 in DNA: TGTGCCATCAGTACGGGACAGCATTACAATGAGCAGTTCTTC.

The CDR3 loop reads CATTDRVNTGELFF. In DNA, the CDR3 is TGTGCCACCACGGACAGGGTGAACACCGGGGAGCTGTTTTTT. The rearrangement uses TRBV24-1 and TRBJ2-2; TRBD1 aligns across 8 bases. Trimming took 8 bases from V and 1 from J; bases not matched to a gene: 2. Germline loops: CDR1 KGHDR, CDR2 SFDVKD. There are 14 residues in the CDR3.

This clone has more than one count but fewer than ten. The J gene is TRBJ2-2, the V gene TRBV5-1; D might be TRBD2 (6 bases). The CDR3 runs to 14 residues. Deletions cut 4 bases from V and 2 bases from J, with 9 bases between. The germline CDR1 and CDR2 sequences are SGHRS and YFSETQ. The CDR3 nucleotides are TGCGCCAGCAGCGATAGCGGAAACACCGGGGAGCTGTTTTTT. Translated: CASSDSGNTGELFF.

This clone showed up just a few times. V is TRBV7-9 and J is TRBJ1-3, with D possibly being TRBD1 (5 bases). The V and J ends lost 5 bases and 0 bases respectively, with 11 bases between them. Per germline, CDR1 SEHNR and CDR2 FQNEAQ (reference sequence). The CDR3 runs 15 residues. CDR3 loop: CASSIGTGSGNTIYF. The CDR3 nucleotides read TGTGCCAGCAGCATAGGGACGGGCTCTGGAAACACCATATATTTT.

The CDR3 loop is CASSARGKDYEQYF. In nucleotides, the CDR3 is TGTGCCAGCAGCGCCAGGGGCAAGGACTACGAGCAGTACTTC. The chain is built from TRBV9 and TRBJ2-7; perhaps TRBD1 as D (6 bases). With 3 bases removed from V and 3 bases from J, the gap between germline ends came to 13 bases. The CDR3 length is 14 residues. Germline V gene sequence: CDR1 SGDLS, CDR2 YYNGEE. Supplemented by reference TRBV9 and TRBJ2-7, the full variable domain reads DSGVTQTPKHLITATGQRVTLRCSPRSGDLSVYWYQQSLDQGLQFLIQYYNGEERAKGNILERFSAQQFPDLHSELNLSSLELGDSALYFCASSARGKDYEQYFGPGTRLTVT.

The chain carries TRBV7-9 and TRBJ1-2, with D possibly matching TRBD1 (6 bases). Germline V lookup: CDR1 SEHNR, CDR2 FQNEAQ (reference sequence). This CDR3 contains 13 residues. V was trimmed by 4 bases and J by 6 bases, leaving 12 bases between them. The DNA for the CDR3 is TGTGCCAGCAGCTCGGACAGTAGCCATGGCTACACCTTC. It specifies CASSSDSSHGYTF.

The gene calls are TRBV11-2 and TRBJ1-1; 8 positions agree with TRBD1. V was clipped by 4 bases and J by 5 bases; unmatched bases: 6. The CDR3 sequence is 14 residues long. CDR1 and CDR2 from the germline V gene are SGHAT and FQNNGV. CDR3 residues: CASSSNRGRTEAFF. CDR3 nucleotide sequence: TGTGCCAGCAGCTCAAACAGGGGGAGAACTGAAGCTTTCTTT.

This clone was recorded a few times. This chain joins TRBV19 and TRBJ2-2, with TRBD2 matching 7 bases. From germline, CDR1 is LNHDA and CDR2 SQIVND (reference sequence). The junction had 6 bases not matched to a gene; V was cut back by 6 bases and J by 2 bases. This CDR3 is 15 amino acids long. The chain's CDR3 is CASSPGTKNTGELFF. CDR3 in DNA: TGTGCCAGTAGCCCCGGGACTAAAAACACCGGGGAGCTGTTTTTT. The complete variable domain, with remaining parts taken from reference TRBV19 and TRBJ2-2, reads DGGITQSPKYLFRKEGQNVTLSCEQNLNHDAMYWYRQDPGQGLRLIYYSQIVNDFQKGDIAEGYSVSREKKESFPLTVTSAQKNPTAFYLCASSPGTKNTGELFFGEGSRLTVL.

This clone was seen a single time. The chain has TRBV28 and TRBJ1-2; D is unresolved. Trimming took off 3 bases at V and 3 bases at J, with 11 bases between the two ends. Germline loops: CDR1 MDHEN, CDR2 SYDVKM. This CDR3 has 14 amino acids. DNA of the CDR3: TGTGCCAGCAGTTTTCGGGAACGGGACTATGGCTACACCTTC. Protein product: CASSFRERDYGYTF.

The chain recombines TRBV5-1 with TRBJ1-6; the D gene is possibly TRBD1 (6 bases). Between the trimmed V and J ends, which lost 0 bases and 13 bases, there was a span of 17 bases. Germline CDR1 reads SGHRS; CDR2 reads YFSETQ. CDR3 length equals 15 residues. The CDR3 DNA follows: TGCGCCAGCAGCTTGGGGACAGTTGAAAGTCTCCCCCTCCACTTT. This gives the protein CASSLGTVESLPLHF.

The chain links TRBV19 to TRBJ1-6; 7 nucleotides line up with TRBD1. CDR1 is LNHDA, CDR2 SQIVND, per germline (reference sequence). The CDR3 is 14 amino acids. V gave up 4 bases and J gave up 7 bases; unmatched junction bases: 4. The DNA of the CDR3 is TGTGCCAGTAGTACCGGGACAGAAAATTCACCCCTCCACTTT. Residues: CASSTGTENSPLHF.

CDR3 sequence reads: CASSQDLPGFGSYEQYF. CDR3 in DNA: TGTGCCAGCAGCCAAGATTTACCCGGATTCGGCTCCTACGAGCAGTACTTC. V is TRBV4-2 and J is TRBJ2-7; D is undetermined. The CDR3 spans 17 residues. Trimming took 0 bases from V and 0 from J, leaving 15 bases between them. Germline V CDR1 and CDR2: LGHNA, YNFKEQ.

The genes are TRBV3-1 (or the pseudogene TRBV3-2) and TRBJ2-5, with 8 bases that match TRBD2. This CDR3 has 15 amino acids. In germline, CDR1 is LGHDT, CDR2 YNNKEL (reference sequence). After removal of 6 bases from V and 2 bases from J, the junction contained 8 bases not matched to a gene. The CDR3 region is CASRSGGALQETQYF. The CDR3 DNA follows: TGTGCCAGCAGGAGCGGGGGAGCCCTGCAAGAGACCCAGTACTTC.